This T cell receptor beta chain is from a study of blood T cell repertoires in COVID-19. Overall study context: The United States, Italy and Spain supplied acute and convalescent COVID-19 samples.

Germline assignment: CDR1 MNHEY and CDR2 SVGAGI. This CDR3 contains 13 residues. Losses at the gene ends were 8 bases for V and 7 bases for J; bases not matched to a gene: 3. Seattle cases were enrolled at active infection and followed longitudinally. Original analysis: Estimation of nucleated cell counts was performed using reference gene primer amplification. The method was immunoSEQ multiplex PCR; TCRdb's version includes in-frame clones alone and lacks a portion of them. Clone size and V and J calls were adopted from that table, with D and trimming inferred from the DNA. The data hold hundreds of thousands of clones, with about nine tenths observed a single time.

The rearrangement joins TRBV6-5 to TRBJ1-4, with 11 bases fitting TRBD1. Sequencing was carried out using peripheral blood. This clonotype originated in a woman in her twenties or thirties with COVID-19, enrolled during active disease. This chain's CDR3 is CASQGQGGEKLFF. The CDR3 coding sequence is TGTGCCAGCCAGGGACAGGGGGGTGAAAAACTGTTTTTT.